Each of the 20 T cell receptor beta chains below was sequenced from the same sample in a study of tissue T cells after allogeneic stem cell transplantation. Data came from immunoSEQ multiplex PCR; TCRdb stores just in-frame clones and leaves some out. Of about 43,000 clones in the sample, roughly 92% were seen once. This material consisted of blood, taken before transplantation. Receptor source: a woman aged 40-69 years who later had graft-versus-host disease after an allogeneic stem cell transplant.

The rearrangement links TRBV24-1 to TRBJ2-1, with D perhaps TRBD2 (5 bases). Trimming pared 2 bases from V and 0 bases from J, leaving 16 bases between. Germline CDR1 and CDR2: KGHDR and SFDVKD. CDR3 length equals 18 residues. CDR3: CATSDSQFDYISYNEQFF. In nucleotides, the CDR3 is TGTGCCACCAGTGATTCCCAATTCGACTACATCTCCTACAATGAGCAGTTCTTC.

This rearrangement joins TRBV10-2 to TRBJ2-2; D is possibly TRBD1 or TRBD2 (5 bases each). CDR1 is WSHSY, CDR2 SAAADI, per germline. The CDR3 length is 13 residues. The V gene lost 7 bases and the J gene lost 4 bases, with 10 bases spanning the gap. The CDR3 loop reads CASTPGSTGELFF. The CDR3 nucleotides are TGCGCCAGCACTCCAGGGAGCACCGGGGAGCTGTTTTTT.

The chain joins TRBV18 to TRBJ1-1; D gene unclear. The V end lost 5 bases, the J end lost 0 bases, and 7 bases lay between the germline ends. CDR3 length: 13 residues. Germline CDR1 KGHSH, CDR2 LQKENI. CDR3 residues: CASSNEMNTEAFF. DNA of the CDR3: TGTGCCAGCTCAAACGAGATGAACACTGAAGCTTTCTTT.

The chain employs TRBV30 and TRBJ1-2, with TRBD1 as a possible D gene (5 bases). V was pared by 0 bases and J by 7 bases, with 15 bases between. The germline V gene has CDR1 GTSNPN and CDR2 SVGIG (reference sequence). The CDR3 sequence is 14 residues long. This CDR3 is CAWSVLRVGSGYTF. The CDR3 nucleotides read TGTGCCTGGAGTGTACTCAGGGTTGGAAGTGGCTACACCTTC.

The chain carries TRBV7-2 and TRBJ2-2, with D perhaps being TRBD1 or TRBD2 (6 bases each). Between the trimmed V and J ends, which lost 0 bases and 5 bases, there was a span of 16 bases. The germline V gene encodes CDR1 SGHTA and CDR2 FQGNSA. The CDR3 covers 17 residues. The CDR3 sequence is CASSLANPRGRTGELFF. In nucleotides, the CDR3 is TGTGCCAGCAGCTTAGCGAACCCTCGGGGGCGGACCGGGGAGCTGTTTTTT. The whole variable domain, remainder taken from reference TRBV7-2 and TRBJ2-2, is GAGVSQSPSNKVTEKGKDVELRCDPISGHTALYWYRQSLGQGLEFLIYFQGNSAPDKSGLPSDRFSAERTGGSVSTLTIQRTQQEDSAVYLCASSLANPRGRTGELFFGEGSRLTVL.

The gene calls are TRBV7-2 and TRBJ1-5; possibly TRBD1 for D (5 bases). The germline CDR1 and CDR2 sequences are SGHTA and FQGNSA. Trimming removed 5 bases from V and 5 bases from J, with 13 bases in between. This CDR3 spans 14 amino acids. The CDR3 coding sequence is TGTGCCAGCAGCCCCGGAGGGGTCTATCAGCCCCAGCATTTT. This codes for CASSPGGVYQPQHF.

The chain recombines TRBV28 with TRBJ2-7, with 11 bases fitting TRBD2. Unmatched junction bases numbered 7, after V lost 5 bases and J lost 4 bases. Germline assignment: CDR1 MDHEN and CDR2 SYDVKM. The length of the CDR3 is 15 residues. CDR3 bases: TGTGCCAGCAGTGCCAGCGGGACTAGCGGTTACGAGCAGTACTTC. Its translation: CASSASGTSGYEQYF.

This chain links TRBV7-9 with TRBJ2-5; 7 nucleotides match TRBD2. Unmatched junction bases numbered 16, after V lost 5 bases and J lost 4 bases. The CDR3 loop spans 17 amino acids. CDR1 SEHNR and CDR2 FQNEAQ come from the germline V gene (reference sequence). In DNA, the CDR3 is TGTGCCAGCAGCGCGGCGGGTCTAGCGGTCTTCCGAGAGACCCAGTACTTC. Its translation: CASSAAGLAVFRETQYF.

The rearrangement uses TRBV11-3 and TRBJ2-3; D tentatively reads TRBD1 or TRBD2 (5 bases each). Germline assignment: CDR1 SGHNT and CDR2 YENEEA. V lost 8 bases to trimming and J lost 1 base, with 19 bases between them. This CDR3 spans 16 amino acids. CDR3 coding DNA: TGTGCCAGCGGTGGGATGGGGGAGACTGGCACAGATACGCAGTATTTT. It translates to CASGGMGETGTDTQYF.

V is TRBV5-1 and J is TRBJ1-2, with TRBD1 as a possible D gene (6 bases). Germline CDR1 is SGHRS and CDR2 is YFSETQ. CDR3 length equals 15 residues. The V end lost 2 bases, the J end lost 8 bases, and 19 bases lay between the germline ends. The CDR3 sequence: CASSLQDRLDVGYTF. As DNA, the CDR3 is TGCGCCAGCAGCTTACAGGACAGACTCGATGTAGGCTACACCTTC.

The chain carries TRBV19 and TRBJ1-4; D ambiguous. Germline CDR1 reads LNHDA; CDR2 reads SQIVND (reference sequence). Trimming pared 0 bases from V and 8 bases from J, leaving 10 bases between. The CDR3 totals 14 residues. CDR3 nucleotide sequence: TGTGCCAGTAGTATAGACGGGTTACAGGAAAAACTGTTTTTT. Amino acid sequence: CASSIDGLQEKLFF.

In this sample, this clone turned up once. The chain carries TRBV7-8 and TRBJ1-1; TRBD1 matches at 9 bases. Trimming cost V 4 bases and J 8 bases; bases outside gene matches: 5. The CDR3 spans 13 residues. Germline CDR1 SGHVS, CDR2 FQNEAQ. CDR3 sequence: CASSSSGQGEAFF. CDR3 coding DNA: TGTGCCAGCAGCTCGTCGGGACAGGGAGAAGCTTTCTTT. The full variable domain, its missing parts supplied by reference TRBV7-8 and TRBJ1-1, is GAGVSQSPRYKVAKRGQDVALRCDPISGHVSLFWYQQALGQGPEFLTYFQNEAQLDKSGLPSDRFFAERPEGSVSTLKIQRTQQEDSAVYLCASSSSGQGEAFFGQGTRLTVV.

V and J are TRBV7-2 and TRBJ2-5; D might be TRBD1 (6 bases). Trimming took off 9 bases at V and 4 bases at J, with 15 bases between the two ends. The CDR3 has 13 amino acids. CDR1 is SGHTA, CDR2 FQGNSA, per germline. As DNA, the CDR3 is TGTGCCAGTTCACAGGGAGTGCTAGAGACCCAGTACTTC. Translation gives CASSQGVLETQYF.

The CDR3 region is CASSPSGTGADTQYF. The CDR3 DNA sequence: TGTGCCAGCAGCCCTTCGGGGACTGGAGCAGATACGCAGTATTTT. The chain employs TRBV11-3 and TRBJ2-3, with D possibly matching TRBD2 (6 bases). The V end lost 5 bases, the J end lost 4 bases, and 16 bases lay between the germline ends. In germline, CDR1 is SGHNT, CDR2 YENEEA. CDR3 size: 15 residues.

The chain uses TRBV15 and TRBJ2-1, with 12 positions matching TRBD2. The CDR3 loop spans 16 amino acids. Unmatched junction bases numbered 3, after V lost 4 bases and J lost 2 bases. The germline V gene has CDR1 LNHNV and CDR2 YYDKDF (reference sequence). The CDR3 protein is CATSTLAGGAYNEQFF. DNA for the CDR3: TGTGCCACCAGCACTCTAGCGGGAGGGGCCTACAATGAGCAGTTCTTC.

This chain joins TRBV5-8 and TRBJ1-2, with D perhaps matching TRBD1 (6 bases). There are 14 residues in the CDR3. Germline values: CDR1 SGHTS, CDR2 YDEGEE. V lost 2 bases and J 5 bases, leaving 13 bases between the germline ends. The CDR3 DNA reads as TGTGCCAGCAGCTTCACCGGGACACCATATGGCTACACCTTC. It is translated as CASSFTGTPYGYTF.

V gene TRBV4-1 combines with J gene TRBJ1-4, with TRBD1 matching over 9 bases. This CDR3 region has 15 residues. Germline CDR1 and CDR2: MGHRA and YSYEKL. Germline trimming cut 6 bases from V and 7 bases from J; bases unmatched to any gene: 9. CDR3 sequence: CASSPIGTGSEKLFF. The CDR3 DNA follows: TGCGCCAGCAGTCCAATTGGGACAGGGAGTGAAAAACTGTTTTTT.

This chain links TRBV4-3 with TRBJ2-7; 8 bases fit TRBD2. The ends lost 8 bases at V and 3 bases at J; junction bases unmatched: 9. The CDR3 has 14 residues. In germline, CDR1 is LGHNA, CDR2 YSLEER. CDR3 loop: CASASGRDGYEQYF. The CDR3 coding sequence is TGCGCCAGCGCTAGCGGGCGGGATGGCTACGAGCAGTACTTC.

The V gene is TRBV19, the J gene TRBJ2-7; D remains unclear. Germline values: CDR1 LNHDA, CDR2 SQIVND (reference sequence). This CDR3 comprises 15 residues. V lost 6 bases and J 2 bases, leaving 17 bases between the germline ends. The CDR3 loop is CASRRRPSSTYEQYF. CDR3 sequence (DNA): TGTGCCAGTAGACGTCGACCCAGCTCTACCTACGAGCAGTACTTC.

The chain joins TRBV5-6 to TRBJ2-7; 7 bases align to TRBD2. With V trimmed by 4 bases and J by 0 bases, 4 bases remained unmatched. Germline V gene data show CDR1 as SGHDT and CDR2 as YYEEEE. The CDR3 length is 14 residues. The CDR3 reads CASSPASGSYEQYF. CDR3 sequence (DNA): TGTGCCAGCAGCCCCGCTAGCGGCTCCTACGAGCAGTACTTC.